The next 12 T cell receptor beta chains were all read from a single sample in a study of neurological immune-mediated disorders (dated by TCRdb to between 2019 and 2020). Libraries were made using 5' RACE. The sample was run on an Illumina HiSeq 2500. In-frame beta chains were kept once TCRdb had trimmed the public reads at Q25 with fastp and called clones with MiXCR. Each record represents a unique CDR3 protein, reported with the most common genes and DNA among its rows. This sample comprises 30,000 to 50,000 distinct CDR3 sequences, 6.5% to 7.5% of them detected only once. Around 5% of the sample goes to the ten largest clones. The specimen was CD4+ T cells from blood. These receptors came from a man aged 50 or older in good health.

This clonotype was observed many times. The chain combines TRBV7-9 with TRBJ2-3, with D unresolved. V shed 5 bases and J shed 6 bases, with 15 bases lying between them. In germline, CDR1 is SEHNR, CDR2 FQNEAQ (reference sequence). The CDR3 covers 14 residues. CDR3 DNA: TGTGCCAGCAGCCCGCATTGGGCGGAGGATACGCAGTATTTT. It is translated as CASSPHWAEDTQYF.

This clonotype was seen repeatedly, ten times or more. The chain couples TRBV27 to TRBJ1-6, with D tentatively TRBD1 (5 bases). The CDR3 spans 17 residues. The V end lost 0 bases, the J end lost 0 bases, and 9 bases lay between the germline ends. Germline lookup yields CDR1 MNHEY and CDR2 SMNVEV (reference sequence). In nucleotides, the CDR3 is TGTGCCAGCAGTTTATCCCAGGGAAGCTCCTATAATTCACCCCTCCACTTT. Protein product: CASSLSQGSSYNSPLHF.

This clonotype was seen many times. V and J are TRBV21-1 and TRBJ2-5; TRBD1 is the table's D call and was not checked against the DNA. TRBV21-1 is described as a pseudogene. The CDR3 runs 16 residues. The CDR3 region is CASSKEPGLGQETQYF. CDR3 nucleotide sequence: TGTGCCAGCAGCAAAGAGCCAGGGTTGGGGCAAGAGACCCAGTACTTC.

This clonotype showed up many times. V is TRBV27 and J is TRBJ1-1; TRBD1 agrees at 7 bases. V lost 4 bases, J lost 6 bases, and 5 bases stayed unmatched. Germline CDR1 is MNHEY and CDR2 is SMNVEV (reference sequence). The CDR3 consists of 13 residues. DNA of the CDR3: TGTGCCAGCAGTTCCTACAGGGGCCCTGAAGCTTTCTTT. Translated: CASSSYRGPEAFF.

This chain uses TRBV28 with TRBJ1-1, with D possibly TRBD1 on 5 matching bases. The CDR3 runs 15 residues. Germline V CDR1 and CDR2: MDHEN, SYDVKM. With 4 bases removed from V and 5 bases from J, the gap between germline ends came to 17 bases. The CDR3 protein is CASSSPSGVRTEAFF. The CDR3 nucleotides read TGTGCCAGCAGTTCCCCCTCGGGGGTGAGGACTGAAGCTTTCTTT.

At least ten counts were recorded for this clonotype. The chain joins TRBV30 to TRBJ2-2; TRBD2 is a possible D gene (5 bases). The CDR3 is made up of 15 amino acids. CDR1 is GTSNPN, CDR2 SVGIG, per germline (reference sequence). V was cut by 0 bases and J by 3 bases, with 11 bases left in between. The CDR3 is CAWSVEGLDTGELFF. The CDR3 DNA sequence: TGTGCCTGGAGTGTAGAGGGTTTGGACACCGGGGAGCTGTTTTTT.

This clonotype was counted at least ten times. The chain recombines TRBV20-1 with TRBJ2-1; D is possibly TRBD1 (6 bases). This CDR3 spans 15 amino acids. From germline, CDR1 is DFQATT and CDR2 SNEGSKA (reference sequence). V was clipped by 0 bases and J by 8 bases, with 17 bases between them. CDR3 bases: TGCAGTGCTAGAGATCCCCAGGGGCGAGGAGATGAGCAGTTCTTC. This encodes CSARDPQGRGDEQFF.

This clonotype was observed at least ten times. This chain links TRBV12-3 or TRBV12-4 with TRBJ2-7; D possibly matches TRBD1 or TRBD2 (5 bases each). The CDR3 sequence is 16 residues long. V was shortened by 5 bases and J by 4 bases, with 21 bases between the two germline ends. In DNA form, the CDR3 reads TGTGCCAGCAGTCCTGGCCGGGACCCCGTCATTTACGAGCAGTACTTC. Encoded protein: CASSPGRDPVIYEQYF.

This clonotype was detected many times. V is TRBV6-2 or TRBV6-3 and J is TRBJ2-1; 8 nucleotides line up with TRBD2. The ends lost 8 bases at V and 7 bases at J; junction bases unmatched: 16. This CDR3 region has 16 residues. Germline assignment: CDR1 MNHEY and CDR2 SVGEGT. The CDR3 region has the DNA TGTGCCAGCCGGAGCGGGGGCGGACGATGGGGGAATGAGCAGTTCTTC. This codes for CASRSGGGRWGNEQFF.

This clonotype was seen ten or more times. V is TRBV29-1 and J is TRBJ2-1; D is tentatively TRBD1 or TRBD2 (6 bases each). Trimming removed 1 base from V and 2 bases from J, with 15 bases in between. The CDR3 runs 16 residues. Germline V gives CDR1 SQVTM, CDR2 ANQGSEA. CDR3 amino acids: CSVEGGATLPYNEQFF. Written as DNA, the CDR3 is TGCAGCGTTGAAGGGGGGGCTACGCTTCCCTACAATGAGCAGTTCTTC.

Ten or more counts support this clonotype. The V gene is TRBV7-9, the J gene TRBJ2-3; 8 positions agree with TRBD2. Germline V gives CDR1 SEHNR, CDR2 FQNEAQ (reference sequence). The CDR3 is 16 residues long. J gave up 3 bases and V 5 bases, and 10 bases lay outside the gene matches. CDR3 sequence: CASSPGTGLATDTQYF. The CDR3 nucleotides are TGTGCCAGCAGCCCCGGGACCGGACTAGCTACAGATACGCAGTATTTT. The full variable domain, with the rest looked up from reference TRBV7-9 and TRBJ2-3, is DTGVSQNPRHKITKRGQNVTFRCDPISEHNRLYWYRQTLGQGPEFLTYFQNEAQLEKSRLLSDRFSAERPKGSFSTLEIQRTEQGDSAMYLCASSPGTGLATDTQYFGPGTRLTVL.

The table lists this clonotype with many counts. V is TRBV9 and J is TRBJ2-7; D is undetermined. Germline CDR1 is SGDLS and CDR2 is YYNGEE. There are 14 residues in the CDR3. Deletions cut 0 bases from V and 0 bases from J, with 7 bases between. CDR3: CASSVGRNSYEQYF. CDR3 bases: TGTGCCAGCAGCGTAGGCCGGAACTCCTACGAGCAGTACTTC.